The 12 T cell receptor beta chains below all came from one sample that was sequenced in a study of CD8 T cells in ankylosing spondylitis. Each CDR3 protein is one row after TCRdb ran MiXCR on the 5' RACE reads. The table has 220,000 or so distinct CDR3 sequences, roughly a tenth seen once. The sample was blood, either unsorted or a sorted T cell fraction (not recorded which). These receptors all stem from a male donor with ankylosing spondylitis or in good health (not recorded which).

This clonotype was counted at least ten times. The V gene is TRBV3-1, the J gene TRBJ2-5, with 7 bases matching TRBD1. CDR3 length: 16 amino acids. The germline gives CDR1 LGHDT, CDR2 YNNKEL (reference sequence). The V and J ends lost 0 bases and 2 bases, in that order; junction bases with no gene match: 6. The CDR3 spells CASSQDFNRGQETQYF. The CDR3, as DNA: TGTGCCAGCAGCCAAGACTTTAACAGGGGTCAAGAGACCCAGTACTTC.

The V call is TRBV12-3 or TRBV12-4, the J call TRBJ2-5; 12 nucleotides match TRBD2. The V gene end was trimmed by 6 bases and the J gene end by 1 base; junction bases not matched to a gene: 3. The CDR3 consists of 15 residues. The CDR3 loop is CASRTSGGGQETQYF. Here the CDR3 DNA reads TGTGCCAGCAGGACTAGCGGGGGCGGCCAAGAGACCCAGTACTTC.

As for this clonotype: One end of the junction is discordant with germline, which a read error may explain. V usage is TRBV27 and J usage is TRBJ2-7; weak D call: TRBD2 (6 bases). The CDR3 is 13 amino acids. Looked up from germline, CDR1 is MNHEY and CDR2 is SMNVEV (reference sequence). This CDR3 is CASSAGSAYEQYF. CDR3 nucleotides: TGTGCCAGCAGTGCGGGGTCAGCCTACGAACAGTACTTC.

This clonotype was seen repeatedly, ten times or more. The chain joins TRBV5-1 to TRBJ2-3; TRBD2 is a possible D gene (6 bases). The germline V and J ends were trimmed by 6 bases and 3 bases, with 17 bases remaining between them. CDR3 length: 15 amino acids. CDR1 and CDR2 from the germline V gene are SGHRS and YFSETQ. The CDR3 DNA sequence: TGCGCCAGCACCCTTGGGGGGATCGGTACAGATACGCAGTATTTT. Translating gives CASTLGGIGTDTQYF.

The chain combines TRBV3-1 with TRBJ2-2, with D possibly being TRBD2 (5 bases). Deletions cut 2 bases from V and 7 bases from J, with 11 bases between. Germline V CDR1 and CDR2: LGHDT, YNNKEL (reference sequence). CDR3 size: 14 residues. In DNA form, the CDR3 reads TGTGCCAGCAGCCAAAGGGTTGCGGGCGGGGAGCTGTTTTTT. As protein: CASSQRVAGGELFF. Full variable domain (rest looked up from reference TRBV3-1 and TRBJ2-2): DTAVSQTPKYLVTQMGNDKSIKCEQNLGHDTMYWYKQDSKKFLKIMFSYNNKELIINETVPNRFSPKSPDKAHLNLHINSLELGDSAVYFCASSQRVAGGELFFGEGSRLTVL.

This clonotype was seen many times. The chain has TRBV28 and TRBJ2-7, with D maybe TRBD1 (6 bases). Germline V gene sequence: CDR1 MDHEN, CDR2 SYDVKM. With 3 bases removed from V and 5 bases from J, the gap between germline ends came to 14 bases. The CDR3 contains 14 residues. The CDR3 sequence: CASSFGTKTHEQYF. The DNA for the CDR3 is TGTGCCAGCAGTTTTGGGACAAAGACCCACGAGCAGTACTTC.

This clonotype was seen more than once but under ten times. The J gene is TRBJ1-2, the V gene TRBV4-2; TRBD1 agrees at 11 bases. The germline CDR1 and CDR2 sequences are LGHNA and YNFKEQ. This CDR3 region has 16 residues. The V gene end was trimmed by 1 base and the J gene end by 3 bases; junction bases not matched to a gene: 4. The CDR3, as DNA: TGTGCCAGCAGCCAAGGGACAGGGGGCGACTACTATGGCTACACCTTC. Residues: CASSQGTGGDYYGYTF.

This clonotype came up many times. The chain combines TRBV6-5 with TRBJ2-1, with TRBD2 as a possible D gene (6 bases). CDR1 and CDR2 (germline): MNHEY, SVGAGI. Between the trimmed V and J ends, which lost 5 bases and 7 bases, there was a span of 9 bases. The CDR3 runs 12 residues. The CDR3 DNA reads as TGTGCCAGCAGTGCCGCGGGGAATGAGCAGTTCTTC. This translates into CASSAAGNEQFF.

This clonotype was detected many times. V and J are TRBV29-1 and TRBJ2-5; 9 positions match TRBD1. The CDR3 loop spans 14 amino acids. The junction had 12 bases not matched to a gene; V was cut back by 7 bases and J by 6 bases. Germline CDR1 SQVTM, CDR2 ANQGSEA. DNA for the CDR3: TGCAGCGGCACTTCGACAGGGGGTACGAAGACCCAGTACTTC. This codes for CSGTSTGGTKTQYF.

The chain couples TRBV7-8 to TRBJ1-5; D gene ambiguous. Germline lookup yields CDR1 SGHVS and CDR2 FQNEAQ. This CDR3 spans 14 amino acids. V was pared by 5 bases and J by 1 base, with 9 bases between. CDR3 region: CASSVSASNQPQHF. The CDR3 DNA sequence: TGTGCCAGCAGCGTTTCGGCAAGCAATCAGCCCCAGCATTTT.

The sample holds many counts of this clonotype. The CDR3 loop is CASSKDRGDNEQFF. The CDR3 DNA follows: TGTGCCAGCAGCAAAGACCGGGGGGACAATGAGCAGTTCTTC. The rearrangement joins TRBV28 to TRBJ2-1; TRBD2 matches at 7 bases. Germline lookup yields CDR1 MDHEN and CDR2 SYDVKM. The CDR3 is 14 amino acids. J was trimmed by 5 bases and V by 6 bases; bases with no gene match: 7.

Ten or more counts support this clonotype. The CDR3 protein is CSGKSPGRTDTQYF. DNA for the CDR3: TGCAGCGGTAAAAGTCCGGGGCGCACAGATACGCAGTATTTT. The rearrangement links TRBV20-1 to TRBJ2-3; D might be TRBD1 or TRBD2, each matching 5 bases. Germline values: CDR1 DFQATT, CDR2 SNEGSKA (reference sequence). The CDR3 sequence is 14 residues long.